The 17 T cell receptor beta chains reported below all come from one sample, sequenced in a study of T-cell reconstitution after alpha-beta-depleted transplantation in children. Unique molecular identifiers tagged the TCRbeta library. TCRdb independently ran MiXCR on the PCR reads; one entry per CDR3 protein. Of around 190,000 distinct CDR3 sequences listed, approximately 6.3% are singletons. The sequencing here drew on PBMCs, taken before TCRalphabeta/CD19-depleted stem cell transplant. The receptors stem from a boy aged 2 to 10 with acute lymphoblastic leukemia, due to receive a stem cell transplant.

The V and J genes are TRBV7-2 and TRBJ2-5, with D perhaps TRBD2 (5 bases). Germline CDR1 reads SGHTA; CDR2 reads FQGNSA. This CDR3 has 13 amino acids. Trimming pared 2 bases from V and 5 bases from J, leaving 9 bases between. CDR3 region: CASSLMSGETQYF. For the CDR3, the DNA is TGTGCCAGCAGCTTAATGTCGGGGGAGACCCAGTACTTC.

The sample holds many counts of this clonotype. The J gene is TRBJ1-2, the V gene TRBV14; D is unresolved. The CDR3 has 13 amino acids. Trimming removed 4 bases at V and 5 bases at J, with 11 bases between. CDR1 is SGHDN and CDR2 is FVKESK in the germline V gene. In nucleotides, the CDR3 is TGTGCCAGCAGCCGGACGGATCCTTATGGCTACACCTTC. Its translation: CASSRTDPYGYTF.

A few counts support this clonotype. J is TRBJ1-1 and V is TRBV13; D is unclear. Germline V lookup: CDR1 PRHDT, CDR2 FYEKMQ (reference sequence). Trimming left V 4 bases short and J 11 bases short, with 11 bases between. The CDR3 consists of 11 residues. The CDR3 coding sequence is TGTGCCAGCAGCTCGTACGGGAGGGCTTTCTTT. Amino acid sequence: CASSSYGRAFF.

This clonotype was observed many times. J is TRBJ2-4 and V is TRBV28; the match to TRBD1 covers 7 bases. V gave up 7 bases and J gave up 13 bases; unmatched junction bases: 16. CDR3 size: 14 residues. Germline V CDR1 and CDR2: MDHEN, SYDVKM. The CDR3 spells CASTRSSTGDEQYF. The CDR3 region has the DNA TGTGCCAGCACCCGAAGTAGTACAGGGGACGAACAGTACTTC.

This clonotype occurred many times. This chain connects TRBV4-3 to TRBJ2-1; D possibly corresponds to TRBD1 (5 bases). Germline CDR1 reads LGHNA; CDR2 reads YSLEER. Trimming shortened V by 4 bases and J by 0 bases, and 16 bases separated the two germline ends. The CDR3 has 17 residues. The CDR3 bases are TGCGCCAGCAGCCGCCGACTCAGGGAAAGCTCCTACAATGAGCAGTTCTTC. As protein: CASSRRLRESSYNEQFF.

This clonotype was seen a few times. V usage is TRBV28 and J usage is TRBJ2-7, with 9 bases identical to TRBD1. The junction had 8 bases not matched to a gene; V was cut back by 5 bases and J by 3 bases. In germline, CDR1 is MDHEN, CDR2 SYDVKM. CDR3 length: 15 amino acids. The CDR3 spells CASSILTGGDYEQYF. CDR3 nucleotide sequence: TGTGCCAGCAGTATCTTGACAGGGGGGGACTACGAGCAGTACTTC.

This clonotype occurred many times. This chain joins TRBV7-9 and TRBJ2-7; D perhaps matches TRBD2 (5 bases). Looked up from germline, CDR1 is SEHNR and CDR2 is FQNEAQ (reference sequence). The V end lost 3 bases, the J end lost 2 bases, and 11 bases lay between the germline ends. This CDR3 contains 14 residues. CDR3 sequence: CASSLDSNPYEQYF. The CDR3 bases are TGTGCCAGCAGCTTGGACTCGAATCCCTACGAGCAGTACTTC. Complete variable domain (other parts from reference TRBV7-9 and TRBJ2-7): DTGVSQNPRHKITKRGQNVTFRCDPISEHNRLYWYRQTLGQGPEFLTYFQNEAQLEKSRLLSDRFSAERPKGSFSTLEIQRTEQGDSAMYLCASSLDSNPYEQYFGPGTRLTVT.

This clonotype was picked up a small number of times. The CDR3 DNA follows: TGTGCCAGCAGCTCCCTGGGACTAGCGGGGGGGCCTGGGAATGAGCAGTTCTTC. It specifies CASSSLGLAGGPGNEQFF. The V gene is TRBV11-1, the J gene TRBJ2-1; TRBD2 aligns across 16 bases. The germline V gene encodes CDR1 SGHAT and CDR2 FQDESV (reference sequence). With V trimmed by 4 bases and J by 7 bases, 10 bases remained unmatched. This CDR3 has 18 residues.

This clonotype was counted ten times or more. The rearrangement links TRBV7-9 to TRBJ2-5, with TRBD1 as a possible D gene (6 bases). CDR1 and CDR2 (germline): SEHNR, FQNEAQ (reference sequence). V lost 1 base to trimming and J lost 1 base, with 16 bases between them. The CDR3 sequence is 17 residues long. DNA of the CDR3: TGTGCCAGCAGCTTAGGGTTTGTAGTAGGGGGCCAAGAGACCCAGTACTTC. Translating it yields CASSLGFVVGGQETQYF.

This clonotype has more than one count but fewer than ten. The chain is built from TRBV25-1 and TRBJ2-1; tentatively, D is TRBD1 or TRBD2 (5 bases each). The length of the CDR3 is 11 residues. Per the germline V gene, CDR1 is MGHDK and CDR2 is SYGVNS. Trimming removed 6 bases at V and 14 bases at J, with 14 bases between. CDR3 residues: CASRGPSRKFF. Written as DNA, the CDR3 is TGTGCCAGCAGGGGACCCTCACGAAAGTTCTTC.

This clonotype was recorded a few times. The chain recombines TRBV28 with TRBJ1-2, with D possibly TRBD1 on 6 matching bases. The CDR3 spans 13 residues. V lost 6 bases, J lost 8 bases, and 16 bases lay in between. Germline V gene data show CDR1 as MDHEN and CDR2 as SYDVKM. This CDR3 is CASSLLGAGGYTF. CDR3 coding DNA: TGTGCCAGCAGCCTGCTGGGGGCGGGAGGCTACACCTTC.

The chain uses TRBV28 and TRBJ2-7; TRBD1 aligns across 8 bases. The V segment lost 7 bases and the J segment 5 bases; nucleotides outside the gene matches: 10. CDR1 is MDHEN and CDR2 is SYDVKM in the germline V gene. The CDR3 runs 14 residues. The CDR3 region has the DNA TGTGCCAGCACTTCTCAGGGGGCGGTTAACGAGCAGTACTTC. This translates into CASTSQGAVNEQYF.

This clonotype was seen at least ten times. This chain links TRBV24-1 with TRBJ2-2, with no clear D. With 5 bases removed from V and 6 bases from J, the gap between germline ends came to 6 bases. CDR3 length: 12 amino acids. Germline-derived CDR1 and CDR2 are KGHDR and SFDVKD. CDR3 loop: CATSGGSGELFF. CDR3 coding DNA: TGTGCCACCAGTGGGGGTTCCGGGGAGCTGTTTTTT.

This clonotype was observed a handful of times. CDR3 DNA sequence: TGCGCCAGCAGCTGGGGGGGATTAGAGACCCAGTACTTC. Translation gives CASSWGGLETQYF. V usage is TRBV5-1 and J usage is TRBJ2-5; 7 bases fit TRBD2. Trimming took 3 bases from V and 4 from J; bases not matched to a gene: 3. The CDR3 is 13 amino acids. Germline-derived CDR1 and CDR2 are SGHRS and YFSETQ.

CDR3 region: CASSLEMASYNSPLHF. DNA of the CDR3: TGTGCCAGCAGCTTAGAAATGGCCTCCTATAATTCACCCCTCCACTTT. The gene calls are TRBV7-3 and TRBJ1-6; no firm D call. Germline V gives CDR1 SGHTA, CDR2 FQGTGA. Trimming removed 2 bases at V and 0 bases at J, with 8 bases between. The CDR3 is 16 amino acids.

This clonotype has a count of ten or more. The chain recombines TRBV12-3 or TRBV12-4 with TRBJ1-1; D may be TRBD1 (6 bases). V was clipped by 3 bases and J by 4 bases, with 12 bases between them. CDR3 size: 14 residues. In nucleotides, the CDR3 is TGTGCCAGCAGTTTGTGGGGGCGGGCCACTGAAGCTTTCTTT. As protein: CASSLWGRATEAFF.

This clonotype was seen repeatedly, ten times or more. V gene TRBV7-4 combines with J gene TRBJ2-2; the match to TRBD1 covers 9 bases. V lost 5 bases, J lost 4 bases, and 17 bases stayed unmatched. The length of the CDR3 is 19 residues. Germline CDR1 reads SGHVT; CDR2 reads SQSDAQ. CDR3 residues: CASSPTIRDRELSTGELFF. The CDR3 region has the DNA TGTGCCAGCAGCCCGACGATCCGGGACAGGGAGTTGTCCACCGGGGAGCTGTTTTTT. The full variable domain, completed using reference TRBV7-4 and TRBJ2-2, is GAGVSQSPRYKVAKRGRDVALRCDSISGHVTLYWYRQTLGQGSEVLTYSQSDAQRDKSGRPSGRFSAERPERSVSTLKIQRTEQGDSAVYLCASSPTIRDRELSTGELFFGEGSRLTVL.